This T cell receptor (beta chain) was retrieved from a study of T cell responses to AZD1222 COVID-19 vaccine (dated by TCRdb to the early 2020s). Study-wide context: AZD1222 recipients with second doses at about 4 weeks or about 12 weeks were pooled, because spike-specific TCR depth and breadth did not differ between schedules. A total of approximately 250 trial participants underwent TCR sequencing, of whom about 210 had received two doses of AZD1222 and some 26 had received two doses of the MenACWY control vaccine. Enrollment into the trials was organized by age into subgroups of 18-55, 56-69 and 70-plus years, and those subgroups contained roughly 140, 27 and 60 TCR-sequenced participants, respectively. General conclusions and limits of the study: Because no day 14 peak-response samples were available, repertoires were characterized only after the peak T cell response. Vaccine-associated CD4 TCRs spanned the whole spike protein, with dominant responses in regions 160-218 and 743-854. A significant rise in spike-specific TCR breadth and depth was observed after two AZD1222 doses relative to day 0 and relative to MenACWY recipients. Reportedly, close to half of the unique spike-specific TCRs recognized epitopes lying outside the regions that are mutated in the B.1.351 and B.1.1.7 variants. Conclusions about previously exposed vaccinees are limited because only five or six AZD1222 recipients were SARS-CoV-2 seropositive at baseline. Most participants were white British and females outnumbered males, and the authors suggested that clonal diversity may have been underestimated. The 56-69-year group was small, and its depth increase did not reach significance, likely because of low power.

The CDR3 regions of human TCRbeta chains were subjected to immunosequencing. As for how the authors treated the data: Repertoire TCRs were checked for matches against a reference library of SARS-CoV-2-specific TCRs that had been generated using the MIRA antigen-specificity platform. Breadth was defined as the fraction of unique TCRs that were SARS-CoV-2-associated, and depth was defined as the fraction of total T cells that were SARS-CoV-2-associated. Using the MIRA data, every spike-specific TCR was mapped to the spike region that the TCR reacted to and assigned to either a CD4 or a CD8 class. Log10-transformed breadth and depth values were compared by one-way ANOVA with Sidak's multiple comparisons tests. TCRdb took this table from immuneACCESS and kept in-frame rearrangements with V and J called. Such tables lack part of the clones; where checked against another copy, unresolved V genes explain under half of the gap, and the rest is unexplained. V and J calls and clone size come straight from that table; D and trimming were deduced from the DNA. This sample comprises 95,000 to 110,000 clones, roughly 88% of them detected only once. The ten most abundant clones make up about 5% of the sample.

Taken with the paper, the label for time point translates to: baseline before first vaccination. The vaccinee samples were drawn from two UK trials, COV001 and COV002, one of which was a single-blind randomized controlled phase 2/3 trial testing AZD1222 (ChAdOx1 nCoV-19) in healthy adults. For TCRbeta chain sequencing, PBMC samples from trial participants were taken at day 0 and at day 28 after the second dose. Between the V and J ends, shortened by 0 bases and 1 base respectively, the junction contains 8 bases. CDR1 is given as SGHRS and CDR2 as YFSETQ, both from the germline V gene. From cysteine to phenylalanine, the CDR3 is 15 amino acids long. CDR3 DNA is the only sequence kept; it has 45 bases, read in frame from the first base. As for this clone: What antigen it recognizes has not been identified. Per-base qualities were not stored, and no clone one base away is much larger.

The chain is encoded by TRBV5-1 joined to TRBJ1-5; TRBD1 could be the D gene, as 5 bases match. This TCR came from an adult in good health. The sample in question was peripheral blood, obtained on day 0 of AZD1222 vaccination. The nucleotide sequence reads TGCGCCAGCAGCTTGGGCCAGGGAAGCAATCAGCCCCAGCATTTT. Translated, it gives CASSLGQGSNQPQHF.